This T cell receptor (beta chain) was recovered during a study of identical twins. Note on this clonotype: Antigen: not known.

cDNA carried unique molecular identifiers, and a universal primer site was added by template switching. TCRdb re-called the 5' RACE reads through MiXCR, storing one row per CDR3 protein. The sample yields roughly 770,000 distinct CDR3 sequences, roughly 18% seen once. CDR3 length: 17 amino acids. J gave up 3 bases and V 5 bases, and 12 bases lay outside the gene matches. CDR1 is MDHEN and CDR2 is SYDVKM in the germline V gene. Study-wide findings and caveats: The same donors were not followed; conclusions instead depended on cross-sectional statistical analysis.

This sample was also put to use in a study of T cells expressing NK-cell markers. From that second work: One of eight sequenced donors was HCMV-seronegative; the other seven were seropositive. Dominant NKG2C+ clonotypes were found to form roughly 1.0-7.0% of CD8+ T cells in a handful of donors.

The sample taken for sequencing was PBMCs. This TCR was sampled from a woman aged 18-29 years in good health. V and J are TRBV28 and TRBJ2-7; 11 bases agree with TRBD2. CDR3 sequence: CASSQIKLAGEVYEQYF. The CDR3 DNA reads as TGTGCCAGCAGTCAAATTAAACTAGCGGGAGAGGTCTACGAGCAGTACTTC.